This T cell receptor (beta chain) was sequenced for a study of blood T cell repertoires in COVID-19. Study at large: Sources were T cells, B-cell-depleted T cells, or PBMCs; the material itself was cDNA or gDNA.

The ends lost 4 bases at V and 9 bases at J; junction bases unmatched: 11. CDR1 LNHDA and CDR2 SQIVND come from the germline V gene (reference sequence). The CDR3 totals 15 residues. The data were produced by immunoSEQ multiplex PCR, yet TCRdb's version contains in-frame clones alone and is incomplete. The sample holds a few hundred thousand clones, 87% seen once. The clonotype was recovered from a man younger than 35 with active or convalescent COVID-19. This chain uses TRBV19 with TRBJ2-5; 10 bases match TRBD2. Sequencing was done on a sample of peripheral blood. The chain's CDR3 is CASSNPASGSIAQYF. The CDR3 bases are TGTGCCAGTAGTAACCCAGCTAGCGGGAGTATCGCCCAGTACTTC.